This entry is about one T cell receptor (beta chain). The antigen is unknown. The data were obtained in a study of OX40 agonist ivuxolimab in advanced cancers. Study-wide context: Ivuxolimab, an antibody that agonizes OX40 (CD134), was administered to the patients. Study-level findings and limits: Near-lowest levels of clonal expansion characterized partial responders at 0.1-3.0 mg/kg. Clonal expansion was seen in CD4+ and CD8+ blood T cells by week 6 at 0.1 to 3.0 mg/kg.

The assay was immunoSEQ multiplex PCR, and TCRdb's table has in-frame clones only and misses some. Of about 83,000 clones listed, about 88% are singletons. V shed 0 bases, J shed 5 bases, and the junction held 9 bases outside the gene matches. Germline lookup yields CDR1 LGHNA and CDR2 YNFKEQ. The CDR3 runs 16 residues. The chain combines TRBV4-2 with TRBJ2-5; 7 nucleotides agree with TRBD2. The specimen was CD4+ or CD8+ T cells sorted from blood, collected in a trial of the OX40 agonist ivuxolimab. The source is an adult with an advanced solid tumor such as melanoma, head and neck, liver or kidney cancer. The CDR3 coding sequence is TGTGCCAGCAGCCAAGACCGCGGGAGAGGGCTTGAGACCCAGTACTTC. The encoded protein is CASSQDRGRGLETQYF.